This TCR beta chain originates from a study of Ad26.COV2.S vaccination and SARS-CoV-2 variants. Generated by immunoSEQ multiplex PCR, the TCRdb table keeps only in-frame clones and is missing some. The sample yields about 350,000 clones, approximately 90% seen once. CDR3 length equals 14 residues. V lost 6 bases to trimming and J lost 3 bases, with 13 bases between them. Germline CDR1 KGHSH, CDR2 LQKENI. Findings and caveats of the study: It was vaccine recipients, not placebo recipients, who had the higher spike-specific TCR breadth. Total T cell responses may have been underestimated by the TCR breadth and depth analyses. Substantial post-vaccination breadth of spike-specific CD8+ and CD4+ T cell responses was reported. Breadth of non-spike TCRs did not differ between vaccinees and placebo recipients.

This clone appeared a single time. The antigen remains undetermined. The material was peripheral blood, obtained after recovery from COVID-19. The clonotype comes from a human donor who had recovered from COVID-19. The chain employs TRBV18 and TRBJ2-3, with TRBD1 as a possible D gene (5 bases). CDR3 in DNA: TGTGCCAGCTCGACACCGAGGACAACAGATACGCAGTATTTT. It translates to CASSTPRTTDTQYF.